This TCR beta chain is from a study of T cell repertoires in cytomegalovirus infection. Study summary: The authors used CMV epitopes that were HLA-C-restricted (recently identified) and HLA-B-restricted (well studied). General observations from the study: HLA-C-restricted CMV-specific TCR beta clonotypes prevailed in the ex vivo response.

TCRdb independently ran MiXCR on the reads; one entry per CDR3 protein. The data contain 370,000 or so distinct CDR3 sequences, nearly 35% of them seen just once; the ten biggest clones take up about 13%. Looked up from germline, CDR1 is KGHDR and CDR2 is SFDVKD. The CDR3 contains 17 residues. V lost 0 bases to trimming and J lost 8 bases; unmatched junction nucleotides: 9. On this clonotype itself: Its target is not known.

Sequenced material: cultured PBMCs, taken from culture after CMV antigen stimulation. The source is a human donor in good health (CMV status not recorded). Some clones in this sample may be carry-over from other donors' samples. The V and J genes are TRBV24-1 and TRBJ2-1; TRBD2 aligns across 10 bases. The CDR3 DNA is TGTGCCACCAGTGATTTGTCCTCTAGCGGGAGAATTGATGAGCAGTTCTTC. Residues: CATSDLSSSGRIDEQFF.